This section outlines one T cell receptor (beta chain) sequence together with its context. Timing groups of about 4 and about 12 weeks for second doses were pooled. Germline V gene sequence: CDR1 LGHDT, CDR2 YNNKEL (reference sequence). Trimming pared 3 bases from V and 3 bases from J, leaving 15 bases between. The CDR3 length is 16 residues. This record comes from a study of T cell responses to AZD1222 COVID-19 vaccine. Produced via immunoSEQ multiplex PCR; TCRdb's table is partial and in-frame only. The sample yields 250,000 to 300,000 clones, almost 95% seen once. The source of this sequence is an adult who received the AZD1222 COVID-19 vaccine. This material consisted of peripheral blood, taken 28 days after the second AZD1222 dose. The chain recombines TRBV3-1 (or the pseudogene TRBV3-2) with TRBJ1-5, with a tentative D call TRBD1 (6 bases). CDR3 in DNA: TGTGCCAGCAGCCAGGGGGCCGGGACATACAATCAGCCCCAGCATTTT. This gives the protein CASSQGAGTYNQPQHF.